The 8 T cell receptor beta chains presented below share a single source sample, sequenced in a study of blood T cell repertoires in COVID-19. The method was immunoSEQ multiplex PCR; TCRdb's version includes in-frame clones alone and lacks a portion of them. This sample carries roughly 80,000 clones, 88% of them seen once, and the ten largest clones take 8.5% to 9.5%. The sequencing input was peripheral blood. The receptors were sampled from a human donor in a cohort sampled during active COVID-19.

The V gene is TRBV21-1, the J gene TRBJ1-2; the DNA was not compared with TRBD1, the D call given in the table. TRBV21-1 is assigned pseudogene status. The CDR3 length is 16 residues. CDR3 DNA: TGTGCCAGCAGCAAAGGGGCAGGCCAAGCTAACTATGGCTACACCTTC. Translated, it gives CASSKGAGQANYGYTF.

The chain links TRBV29-1 to TRBJ2-1, with D tentatively TRBD1 (6 bases). Trimming cost V 8 bases and J 4 bases, with 18 bases left between them. The CDR3 runs 14 residues. CDR1 is SQVTM, CDR2 ANQGSEA, per germline. CDR3 protein: CSIPPGQDYNEQFF. In DNA, the CDR3 is TGCAGCATTCCACCGGGACAAGATTACAATGAGCAGTTCTTC.

This sequence joins TRBV2 and TRBJ2-4; a weak D match, TRBD2 (5 bases). V lost 6 bases and J 0 bases, leaving 15 bases between the germline ends. Germline V gives CDR1 SNHLY, CDR2 FYNNEI. The length of the CDR3 is 16 residues. The CDR3 nucleotides read TGTGCCAGCAGCTACGACGGGAATCTAGCCAAAAACATTCAGTACTTC. Encoded protein: CASSYDGNLAKNIQYF.

The chain carries TRBV19 and TRBJ2-5, with 7 positions matching TRBD1. The V gene end was trimmed by 3 bases and the J gene end by 2 bases; junction bases not matched to a gene: 9. The CDR3 contains 16 residues. Germline V gene data show CDR1 as LNHDA and CDR2 as SQIVND (reference sequence). CDR3 in amino acids: CASSIRRTGKQETQYF. CDR3 sequence (DNA): TGTGCCAGTAGTATTCGCAGGACAGGCAAACAAGAGACCCAGTACTTC.

This rearrangement joins TRBV10-1 to TRBJ1-3, with D possibly matching TRBD1 (5 bases). This CDR3 is 14 amino acids long. Germline V lookup: CDR1 WNHNN, CDR2 SYGVQD (reference sequence). V lost 2 bases to trimming and J lost 4 bases, with 9 bases between them. DNA for the CDR3: TGCGCCAGCAGTGAGCCAGGGATCGGAAACACCATATATTTT. Protein sequence: CASSEPGIGNTIYF.

The V gene is TRBV9, the J gene TRBJ2-3, with 13 positions matching TRBD2. Trimming took 0 bases from V and 1 from J; bases not matched to a gene: 14. Germline V gene lookup returns CDR1 SGDLS and CDR2 YYNGEE. This CDR3 is 21 amino acids long. The CDR3 loop is CASSVADLGLAGVIRTDTQYF. In nucleotides, the CDR3 is TGTGCCAGCAGCGTAGCTGACTTAGGACTAGCGGGAGTGATACGCACAGATACGCAGTATTTT. Full variable domain (rest looked up from reference TRBV9 and TRBJ2-3): DSGVTQTPKHLITATGQRVTLRCSPRSGDLSVYWYQQSLDQGLQFLIQYYNGEERAKGNILERFSAQQFPDLHSELNLSSLELGDSALYFCASSVADLGLAGVIRTDTQYFGPGTRLTVL.

The chain is built from TRBV10-3 and TRBJ1-6, with a possible D match to TRBD1 (5 bases). In germline, CDR1 is ENHRY, CDR2 SYGVKD. The CDR3 sequence is 15 residues long. V was clipped by 0 bases and J by 7 bases, with 10 bases between them. CDR3 in DNA: TGTGCCATCAGTGAGTCCGACAGCCCAAATTCACCCCTCCACTTT. It is translated as CAISESDSPNSPLHF.

The rearrangement joins TRBV27 to TRBJ1-5; D is unresolved. The germline CDR1 and CDR2 sequences are MNHEY and SMNVEV (reference sequence). The V end lost 5 bases, the J end lost 2 bases, and 10 bases lay between the germline ends. The CDR3 is made up of 14 amino acids. The CDR3 nucleotides read TGTGCCAGCAGTCTCGTTACGGGCAATCAGCCCCAGCATTTT. Amino acid sequence: CASSLVTGNQPQHF.